The 23 T cell receptor beta chains in this list originate from one sample, sequenced in a study of T cell clonotyping in hematopoietic cell transplantation (dated by TCRdb to the early 2020s). The time point tag for this specimen amounts to: 100 days after allo-HCT. The method was the immunoSEQ multiplex PCR assay. Imported from immuneACCESS, the table was reduced by TCRdb to in-frame sequences with V and J called. These copies leave out some clones; in studies compared against another copy, an unresolved V gene accounts for under half, and the cause of the remainder is not known. The sample profile shows roughly 10,000 clones; approximately 97% of them were found once. About 2.3% of the sample is held by the ten biggest clonotypes. The sequencing used peripheral blood mononuclear cells, collected 100 days after allogeneic stem cell transplant. All receptors come from a male patient between 60 and 69 years old who had an allogeneic stem cell transplant from a related donor, so the T cells may come from the graft donor. Some clones in this sample may be carry-over from other donors' samples.

This clone is deemed large (0.1 to 1%). Written as DNA, the CDR3 is TGTGCCAGCAGTGGGTTGGCCTTTGAAGCTTTCTTT. Encoded protein: CASSGLAFEAFF. The chain uses TRBV6-1 and TRBJ1-1; D remains ambiguous. V was pared by 4 bases and J by 7 bases, with 10 bases between. The CDR3 has 12 amino acids. Germline-derived CDR1 and CDR2 are MNHNS and SASEGT.

The gene calls are TRBV11-2 and TRBJ1-1; D uncertain. CDR1 is SGHAT and CDR2 is FQNNGV in the germline V gene. The CDR3 consists of 13 residues. V was pared by 1 base and J by 8 bases, with 11 bases between. In DNA, the CDR3 is TGTGCCAGCAGCTTAGGGGCGGTCGGAGAAGCTTTCTTT. It specifies CASSLGAVGEAFF.

J is TRBJ1-4 and V is TRBV7-2; no reliable D call. CDR3 length: 14 residues. V dropped 4 bases and J dropped 8 bases, with 14 bases sitting between them. Germline loops: CDR1 SGHTA, CDR2 FQGNSA. In DNA form, the CDR3 reads TGTGCCAGCAGCTCCGACAAGGATGGGGAAAAACTGTTTTTT. Encoded protein: CASSSDKDGEKLFF.

This clone was counted a few times. The chain is built from TRBV7-9 and TRBJ2-3, with no clear D. This CDR3 has 12 amino acids. CDR1 is SEHNR, CDR2 FQNEAQ, per germline (reference sequence). Trimming cost V 11 bases and J 5 bases, with 14 bases left between them. Written as DNA, the CDR3 is TGTGCCCTCCCAAACTCACAAGATACGCAGTATTTT. This sequence encodes CALPNSQDTQYF.

V and J are TRBV7-2 and TRBJ2-7; 11 bases line up with TRBD1. The CDR3 contains 19 residues. CDR1 SGHTA and CDR2 FQGNSA come from the germline V gene. The junction had 18 bases not matched to a gene; V was cut back by 2 bases and J by 6 bases. The CDR3 is CASSLRGWTGGARSGEQYF. The CDR3, as DNA: TGTGCCAGCAGCTTACGAGGTTGGACAGGGGGCGCGAGGTCGGGCGAGCAGTACTTC.

This rearrangement joins TRBV6-1 to TRBJ2-5; no clear D. The CDR3 is 13 residues long. Looked up from germline, CDR1 is MNHNS and CDR2 is SASEGT. The germline V and J ends were trimmed by 4 bases and 2 bases, with 8 bases remaining between them. CDR3 residues: CASSGALQETQYF. The CDR3 nucleotides are TGTGCCAGCAGTGGGGCTTTGCAAGAGACCCAGTACTTC.

J is TRBJ2-3 and V is TRBV6-1, with unresolved D. Germline loops: CDR1 MNHNS, CDR2 SASEGT. CDR3 length: 11 residues. Deletions cut 8 bases from V and 6 bases from J, with 9 bases between. The CDR3 is CASPGMDTQYF. The CDR3, as DNA: TGTGCCAGCCCGGGCATGGATACGCAGTATTTT.

The chain employs TRBV9 and TRBJ2-5; 7 bases line up with TRBD2. The CDR3 covers 18 residues. From germline, CDR1 is SGDLS and CDR2 YYNGEE. V dropped 0 bases and J dropped 1; count of bases not matched to a gene: 12. The CDR3 nucleotides read TGTGCCAGCAGCGTAGAGGGGCCGGGAGCGGGGATCCAAGAGACCCAGTACTTC. This translates into CASSVEGPGAGIQETQYF.

This clone has just one count. The J gene is TRBJ2-7, the V gene TRBV5-8; TRBD2 matches 9 bases. Germline-derived CDR1 and CDR2 are SGHTS and YDEGEE. V dropped 0 bases and J dropped 1; count of bases not matched to a gene: 8. This CDR3 spans 17 amino acids. CDR3 protein: CASSLALAGIYSYEQYF. The CDR3 DNA is TGTGCCAGCAGCTTGGCCCTAGCGGGGATATATTCCTACGAGCAGTACTTC. The complete variable domain, with remaining parts taken from reference TRBV5-8 and TRBJ2-7, reads EAGVTQSPTHLIKTRGQQATLRCSPISGHTSVYWYQQALGLGLQFLLWYDEGEERNRGNFPPRFSGRQFPNYSSELNVNALELEDSALYLCASSLALAGIYSYEQYFGPGTRLTVT.

This clone was observed a handful of times. The chain uses TRBV6-5 and TRBJ2-5, with D uncertain. The V end was cut by 8 bases, the J end by 5 bases, with 9 bases between. This CDR3 has 11 residues. Germline assignment: CDR1 MNHEY and CDR2 SVGAGI. CDR3 amino acids: CASQMGETQYF. The DNA for the CDR3 is TGTGCCAGCCAGATGGGGGAGACCCAGTACTTC.

The CDR3 DNA is TGTGCCAGCAGCCCCCACTTTGACGGCGATAGCAATCAGCCCCAGCATTTT. Protein sequence: CASSPHFDGDSNQPQHF. The chain has TRBV7-8 and TRBJ1-5, with unresolved D. The CDR3 consists of 17 residues. Germline V lookup: CDR1 SGHVS, CDR2 FQNEAQ. Trimming took off 5 bases at V and 0 bases at J, with 17 bases between the two ends. Combining the CDR3 with reference TRBV7-8 and TRBJ1-5 gives the whole variable domain GAGVSQSPRYKVAKRGQDVALRCDPISGHVSLFWYQQALGQGPEFLTYFQNEAQLDKSGLPSDRFFAERPEGSVSTLKIQRTQQEDSAVYLCASSPHFDGDSNQPQHFGDGTRLSIL.

V usage is TRBV7-2 and J usage is TRBJ1-2; the D gene is possibly TRBD1 (6 bases). Germline CDR1 and CDR2: SGHTA and FQGNSA. This CDR3 contains 14 residues. Trimming cost V 6 bases and J 7 bases, with 18 bases left between them. The CDR3 DNA reads TGTGCCAGCAGACTAAACGGCGGGGGCCTTGGCTACACCTTC. Translating gives CASRLNGGGLGYTF.

The V and J genes are TRBV27 and TRBJ2-3, with TRBD1 matching over 7 bases. This CDR3 contains 15 residues. Germline-derived CDR1 and CDR2 are MNHEY and SMNVEV (reference sequence). J lost 2 bases, V lost 8 bases, and 10 bases had no gene match. CDR3 sequence (DNA): TGTGCCAGCGGGTACAAAGGGGGCGACACAGATACGCAGTATTTT. It is translated as CASGYKGGDTDTQYF.

The rearrangement links TRBV30 to TRBJ1-1; the D is unclear. CDR1 is GTSNPN, CDR2 SVGIG, per germline (reference sequence). Trimming shortened V by 2 bases and J by 2 bases, and 6 bases separated the two germline ends. There are 12 residues in the CDR3. CDR3 protein: CAWSSVNTEAFF. The CDR3 bases are TGTGCCTGGAGTTCAGTAAACACTGAAGCTTTCTTT.

The gene calls are TRBV5-1 and TRBJ2-2, with D hard to call. The CDR3 contains 15 residues. Germline loops: CDR1 SGHRS, CDR2 YFSETQ. Between the trimmed V and J ends, which lost 3 bases and 7 bases, there was a span of 16 bases. The CDR3 here is CASSSTSPGFGELFF. CDR3 DNA: TGCGCCAGCAGCTCCACCTCACCCGGATTCGGGGAGCTGTTTTTT.

The chain recombines TRBV7-9 with TRBJ2-1; D ambiguous. CDR1 SEHNR and CDR2 FQNEAQ come from the germline V gene (reference sequence). V lost 1 base to trimming and J lost 6 bases, with 13 bases between them. This CDR3 contains 15 residues. CDR3 protein: CASSLGTVFGNEQFF. The CDR3 DNA reads TGTGCCAGCAGCTTAGGGACCGTTTTCGGCAATGAGCAGTTCTTC. Full variable domain (missing parts from reference TRBV7-9 and TRBJ2-1): DTGVSQNPRHKITKRGQNVTFRCDPISEHNRLYWYRQTLGQGPEFLTYFQNEAQLEKSRLLSDRFSAERPKGSFSTLEIQRTEQGDSAMYLCASSLGTVFGNEQFFGPGTRLTVL.

The chain carries TRBV7-2 and TRBJ2-7, with 7 bases lining up with TRBD1. Trimming at V came to 4 bases and at J to 6 bases, leaving 9 bases not matched to a gene. CDR1 is SGHTA, CDR2 FQGNSA, per germline. CDR3 size: 14 residues. The CDR3 DNA sequence: TGTGCCAGCAGCTCACTCGACAGGGTTGGCGAGCAGTACTTC. It specifies CASSSLDRVGEQYF.

V and J are TRBV4-2 and TRBJ1-2; TRBD1 might be the D (6 bases). V lost 3 bases, J lost 5 bases, and 16 bases lay in between. Germline V gene lookup returns CDR1 LGHNA and CDR2 YNFKEQ. The CDR3 is 15 residues long. CDR3 sequence (DNA): TGTGCCAGCAGCCAGGCGGCAGGGGATATATATGGCTACACCTTC. It encodes CASSQAAGDIYGYTF.

This chain joins TRBV7-8 and TRBJ2-7; possibly TRBD2 for D (6 bases). Germline CDR1 SGHVS, CDR2 FQNEAQ. The CDR3 has 14 residues. Trimming took 3 bases from V and 0 from J, leaving 9 bases between them. CDR3 bases: TGTGCCAGCAGCTTCAGGACTACCTCCTACGAGCAGTACTTC. This codes for CASSFRTTSYEQYF.

The chain couples TRBV6-6 to TRBJ2-2; TRBD1 or TRBD2 may be the D gene (5 bases each). V was trimmed by 5 bases and J by 2 bases, leaving 15 bases between them. Germline V gives CDR1 MNHNY, CDR2 SVGAGI (reference sequence). This CDR3 is 16 amino acids long. The CDR3 DNA reads as TGTGCCAGCAGTCTCTTCCGGGACCTAAACACCGGGGAGCTGTTTTTT. It yields the protein CASSLFRDLNTGELFF.

V and J are TRBV7-2 and TRBJ2-5; perhaps D is TRBD1 or TRBD2 (5 bases each). This CDR3 is built from 15 residues. Per germline, CDR1 SGHTA and CDR2 FQGNSA. Trimming stripped 5 bases from V and 2 bases from J, with 15 bases between. The CDR3: CASSPSRGNQETQYF. The CDR3 coding sequence is TGTGCCAGCAGCCCATCTCGGGGCAATCAAGAGACCCAGTACTTC.

CDR3 sequence: CASSPGAEAFF. CDR3 in DNA: TGTGCCAGCTCACCAGGGGCTGAAGCTTTCTTT. The chain employs TRBV18 and TRBJ1-1; no clear D gene. Germline V CDR1 and CDR2: KGHSH, LQKENI. Trimming took 2 bases from V and 6 from J, leaving 4 bases between them. The CDR3 runs 11 residues. Full variable domain (remainder filled in from reference TRBV18 and TRBJ1-1): NAGVMQNPRHLVRRRGQEARLRCSPMKGHSHVYWYRQLPEEGLKFMVYLQKENIIDESGMPKERFSAEFPKEGPSILRIQQVVRGDSAAYFCASSPGAEAFFGQGTRLTVV.

V is TRBV2 and J is TRBJ1-4; no firm D call. The CDR3 length is 15 residues. Trimming left V 6 bases short and J 2 bases short, with 13 bases between. Germline V gene data show CDR1 as SNHLY and CDR2 as FYNNEI. CDR3 amino acids: CASRQKRATNEKLFF. In DNA form, the CDR3 reads TGTGCCAGCAGGCAGAAAAGAGCGACTAATGAAAAACTGTTTTTT.